The 14 T cell receptor beta chains reported below all come from one sample, sequenced in a study of blood T cell repertoires in COVID-19. Method: immunoSEQ multiplex PCR; TCRdb's copy keeps in-frame clones and lacks some. Found here are about 270,000 clones, roughly 86% of them singletons; the top ten hold approximately 10%. Sequenced sample: peripheral blood. Receptors originate from a man aged 35 to 55 with active or convalescent COVID-19.

This rearrangement joins TRBV18 to TRBJ1-1; 7 bases fit TRBD1. Germline V gene data show CDR1 as KGHSH and CDR2 as LQKENI. This CDR3 comprises 15 residues. The trim removed 4 bases at V and 4 bases at J, leaving 9 bases unmatched. CDR3 amino acids: CASSQGARGGTEAFF. In DNA form, the CDR3 reads TGTGCCAGCTCACAGGGGGCGCGGGGCGGCACTGAAGCTTTCTTT.

Comments on this clone: Other DNA sequences from this sample encode an identical CDR3 as well. V gene TRBV15 combines with J gene TRBJ1-1; D may be TRBD1 (5 bases). The CDR3 totals 14 residues. V lost 1 base, J lost 1 base, and 7 bases lay in between. Germline CDR1 LNHNV, CDR2 YYDKDF (reference sequence). CDR3: CATSRGTGNTEAFF. Here the CDR3 DNA reads TGTGCCACCAGCAGAGGAACAGGGAACACTGAAGCTTTCTTT. The full variable domain, rest sourced from reference TRBV15 and TRBJ1-1, is DAMVIQNPRYQVTQFGKPVTLSCSQTLNHNVMYWYQQKSSQAPKLLFHYYDKDFNNEADTPDNFQSRRPNTSFCFLDIRSPGLGDTAMYLCATSRGTGNTEAFFGQGTRLTVV.

This clone was counted between two and nine times. The CDR3 DNA is TGTGCCAGCAGCGTAGCAGGGGACAGGGACTCTGGGGCCAACGTCCTGACTTTC. Protein: CASSVAGDRDSGANVLTF. The rearrangement joins TRBV9 to TRBJ2-6; TRBD1 aligns across 9 bases. J lost 0 bases, V lost 0 bases, and 4 bases had no gene match. Per germline, CDR1 SGDLS and CDR2 YYNGEE. The CDR3 has 18 residues.

CDR3 residues: CASSTPRSRDRGDTQYF. For the CDR3, the DNA is TGTGCCAGCAGCACCCCCCGTTCGAGGGACAGGGGAGATACGCAGTATTTT. V usage is TRBV21-1 and J usage is TRBJ2-3; TRBD1, the table's D call, lacks a check against the DNA. TRBV21-1 is described as a pseudogene. The CDR3 has 17 amino acids.

This sequence joins TRBV25-1 and TRBJ1-6; 8 positions match TRBD1. The CDR3 covers 16 residues. CDR1 is MGHDK and CDR2 is SYGVNS in the germline V gene. V was pared by 0 bases and J by 7 bases, with 5 bases of the junction left unmatched. CDR3 region: CASSEYKGQANSPLHF. Written as DNA, the CDR3 is TGTGCCAGCAGTGAATATAAGGGACAGGCAAATTCACCCCTCCACTTT.

Only a few counts were recorded for this clone. The rearrangement joins TRBV28 to TRBJ1-4; D is uncertain. Looked up from germline, CDR1 is MDHEN and CDR2 is SYDVKM. The V gene lost 3 bases and the J gene lost 8 bases, with 22 bases spanning the gap. This CDR3 spans 17 amino acids. The CDR3 DNA is TGTGCCAGCAGTTTCTGGTCAGGAGGTTCGACGGGGGAAAAACTGTTTTTT. It encodes CASSFWSGGSTGEKLFF.

The genes are TRBV9 and TRBJ2-3; D gene ambiguous. V was trimmed by 0 bases and J by 6 bases, leaving 11 bases between them. Germline CDR1 reads SGDLS; CDR2 reads YYNGEE. The CDR3 sequence is 14 residues long. In DNA form, the CDR3 reads TGTGCCAGCAGCGTAGACCCCCAGGTCGATACGCAGTATTTT. Residues: CASSVDPQVDTQYF.

The chain couples TRBV15 to TRBJ2-7, with TRBD2 matching 7 bases. This CDR3 region has 16 residues. Germline V gene sequence: CDR1 LNHNV, CDR2 YYDKDF (reference sequence). With V trimmed by 5 bases and J by 2 bases, 12 bases remained unmatched. This CDR3 is CATSPPPRGGPYEQYF. The CDR3 nucleotides read TGTGCCACCAGCCCCCCCCCACGCGGGGGTCCCTACGAGCAGTACTTC.

The rearrangement links TRBV30 to TRBJ1-6, with 9 bases identical to TRBD1. The CDR3 length is 14 residues. CDR1 and CDR2 from the germline V gene are GTSNPN and SVGIG (reference sequence). V dropped 5 bases and J dropped 3; count of bases not matched to a gene: 2. CDR3 coding DNA: TGTGCCTGGGGACAGGGGAACTATAATTCACCCCTCCACTTT. This codes for CAWGQGNYNSPLHF.

The CDR3 protein is CASTRTGSTDTQYF. The CDR3 DNA follows: TGTGCCAGCACAAGGACAGGGAGCACAGATACGCAGTATTTT. The rearrangement uses TRBV27 and TRBJ2-3; TRBD1 aligns across 8 bases. Germline V gene lookup returns CDR1 MNHEY and CDR2 SMNVEV (reference sequence). This CDR3 has 14 amino acids. Germline trimming cut 7 bases from V and 0 bases from J; bases unmatched to any gene: 3.

This chain links TRBV5-4 with TRBJ1-2; D gene ambiguous. The CDR3 consists of 14 residues. The V gene's germline CDR1 is SGHNT and CDR2 YYREEE (reference sequence). Trimming removed 6 bases from V and 6 bases from J, with 18 bases in between. The CDR3 DNA follows: TGTGCCAGCACCGGAGGGCCTCTTCTGGATGGCTACACCTTC. This codes for CASTGGPLLDGYTF.

The chain combines TRBV12-5 with TRBJ1-5; D call uncertain. Germline values: CDR1 LGHNT, CDR2 FRNRAP. CDR3 length: 14 amino acids. Trimming shortened V by 6 bases and J by 4 bases, and 13 bases separated the two germline ends. CDR3 region: CASGWEGVNQPQHF. The CDR3 bases are TGTGCTAGTGGGTGGGAGGGTGTTAATCAGCCCCAGCATTTT. The variable domain in full, completed from reference TRBV12-5 and TRBJ1-5, reads DARVTQTPRHKVTEMGQEVTMRCQPILGHNTVFWYRQTMMQGLELLAYFRNRAPLDDSGMPKDRFSAEMPDATLATLKIQPSEPRDSAVYFCASGWEGVNQPQHFGDGTRLSIL.

CDR3 nucleotides: TGTGCCAGCAGCCCTAGGGACAGGGGGAATGAAAAACTGTTTTTT. Amino acids: CASSPRDRGNEKLFF. The chain recombines TRBV9 with TRBJ1-4, with 11 bases aligning to TRBD1. The CDR3 length is 15 residues. Germline CDR1 SGDLS, CDR2 YYNGEE. V shed 4 bases and J 5 bases; nucleotides not matched to a gene: 4.

V is TRBV5-1 and J is TRBJ1-2, with TRBD1 matching over 7 bases. The germline CDR1 and CDR2 sequences are SGHRS and YFSETQ. V lost 4 bases and J lost 0; bases outside the gene matches: 6. This CDR3 spans 15 amino acids. CDR3 residues: CASSSSGTANYGYTF. As DNA, the CDR3 is TGCGCCAGCAGCAGCTCCGGGACAGCTAACTATGGCTACACCTTC.